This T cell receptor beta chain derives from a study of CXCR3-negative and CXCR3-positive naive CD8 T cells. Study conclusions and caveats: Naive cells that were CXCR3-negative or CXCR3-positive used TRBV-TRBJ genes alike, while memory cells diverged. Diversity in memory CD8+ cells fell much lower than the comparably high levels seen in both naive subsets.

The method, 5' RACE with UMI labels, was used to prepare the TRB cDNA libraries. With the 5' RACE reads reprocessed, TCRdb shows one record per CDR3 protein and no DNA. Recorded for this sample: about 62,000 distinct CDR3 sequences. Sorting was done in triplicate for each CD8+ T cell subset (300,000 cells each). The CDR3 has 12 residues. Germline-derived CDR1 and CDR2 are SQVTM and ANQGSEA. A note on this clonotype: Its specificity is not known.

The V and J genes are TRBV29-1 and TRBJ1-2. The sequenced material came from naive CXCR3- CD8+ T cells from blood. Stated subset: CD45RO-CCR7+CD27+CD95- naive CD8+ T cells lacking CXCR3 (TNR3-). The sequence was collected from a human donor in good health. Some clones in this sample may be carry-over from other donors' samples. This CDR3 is CSVEATPYGYTF.